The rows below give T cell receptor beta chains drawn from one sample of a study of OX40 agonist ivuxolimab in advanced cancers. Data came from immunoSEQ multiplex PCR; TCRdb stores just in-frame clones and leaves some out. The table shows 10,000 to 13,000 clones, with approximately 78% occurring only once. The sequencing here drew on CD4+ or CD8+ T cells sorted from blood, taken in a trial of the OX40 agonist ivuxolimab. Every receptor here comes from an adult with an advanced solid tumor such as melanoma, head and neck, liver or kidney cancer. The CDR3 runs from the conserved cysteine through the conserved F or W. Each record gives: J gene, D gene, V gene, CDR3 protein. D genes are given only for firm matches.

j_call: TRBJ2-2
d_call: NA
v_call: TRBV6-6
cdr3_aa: CASSSQLAGELFF

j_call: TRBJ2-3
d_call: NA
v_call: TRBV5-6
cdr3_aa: CASSFPRGRDTDTQYF

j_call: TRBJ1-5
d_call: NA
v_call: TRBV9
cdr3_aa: CASSAREGSNQPQHF

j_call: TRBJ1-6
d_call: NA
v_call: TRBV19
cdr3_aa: CASRGVNSPLHF

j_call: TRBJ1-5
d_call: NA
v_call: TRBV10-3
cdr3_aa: CAISESGHSNQPQHF

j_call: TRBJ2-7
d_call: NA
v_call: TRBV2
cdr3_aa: CAYSDRASYEQYF

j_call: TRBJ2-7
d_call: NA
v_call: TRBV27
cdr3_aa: CASSLYPRGNSYEQYF

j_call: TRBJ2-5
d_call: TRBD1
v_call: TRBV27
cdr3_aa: CASSPGQIQETQYF

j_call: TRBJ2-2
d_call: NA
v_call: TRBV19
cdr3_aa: CASSIDPRPGELFF

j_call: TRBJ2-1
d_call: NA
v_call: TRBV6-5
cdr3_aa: CASSSSGSYNEQFF

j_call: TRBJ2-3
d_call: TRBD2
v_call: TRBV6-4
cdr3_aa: CASSPLAGGLDTQYF

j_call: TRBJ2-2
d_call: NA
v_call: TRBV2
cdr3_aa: CASSVGGMNTGELFF

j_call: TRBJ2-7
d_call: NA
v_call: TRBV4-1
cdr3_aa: CASSPGQGGYEQYF

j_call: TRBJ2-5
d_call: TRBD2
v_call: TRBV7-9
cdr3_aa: CASSLSRGVSRETQYF

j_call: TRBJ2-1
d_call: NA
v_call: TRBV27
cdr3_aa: CASSPLGPLNEQFF

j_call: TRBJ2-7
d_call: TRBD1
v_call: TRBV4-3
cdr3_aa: CASSPRTGPYEQYF

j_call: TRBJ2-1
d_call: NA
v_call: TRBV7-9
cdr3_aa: CASSLITGGPYNEQFF

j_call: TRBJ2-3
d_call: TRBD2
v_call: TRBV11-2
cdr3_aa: CASSLEASGNADTQYF

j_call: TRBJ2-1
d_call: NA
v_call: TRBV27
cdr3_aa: CASGYNEQFF

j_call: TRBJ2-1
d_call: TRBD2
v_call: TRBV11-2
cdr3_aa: CASSLGGLGRSYNEQFF

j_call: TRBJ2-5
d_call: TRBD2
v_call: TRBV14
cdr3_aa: CASSLTPGLAEYQETQYF

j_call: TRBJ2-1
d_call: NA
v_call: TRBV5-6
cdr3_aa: CASSLGGEHFEQFF

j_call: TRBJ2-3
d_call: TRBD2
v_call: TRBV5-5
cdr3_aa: CASSLLAGAADTQYF

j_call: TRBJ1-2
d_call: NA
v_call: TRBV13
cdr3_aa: CASSLGIQINYGYTF

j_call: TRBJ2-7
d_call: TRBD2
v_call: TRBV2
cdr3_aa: CASWIPSGGGSYEQYF

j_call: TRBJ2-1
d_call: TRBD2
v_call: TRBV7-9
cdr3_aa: CASRLAGGDEQFF

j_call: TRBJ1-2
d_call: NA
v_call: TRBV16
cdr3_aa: CASSQDSYGYTF

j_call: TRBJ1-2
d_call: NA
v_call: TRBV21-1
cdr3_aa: CASSKALGGLYGYTF

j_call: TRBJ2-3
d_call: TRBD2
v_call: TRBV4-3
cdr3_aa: CASSQGAGLAASPDSTDTQYF

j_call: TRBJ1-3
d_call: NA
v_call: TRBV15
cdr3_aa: CATSRDRGSVNTIYF

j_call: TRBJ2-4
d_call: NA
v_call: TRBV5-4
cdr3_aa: CASGPWGPKNIQYF

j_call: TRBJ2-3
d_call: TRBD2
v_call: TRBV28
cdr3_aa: CASSFSAGIDTQYF

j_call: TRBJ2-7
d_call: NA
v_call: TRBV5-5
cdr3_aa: CASSLAQAPGRSYEQYF

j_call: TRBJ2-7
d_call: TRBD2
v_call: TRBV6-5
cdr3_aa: CASSYSGDYLSYEQYF

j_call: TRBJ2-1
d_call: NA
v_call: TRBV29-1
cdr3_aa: CSVEGRNDEQFF

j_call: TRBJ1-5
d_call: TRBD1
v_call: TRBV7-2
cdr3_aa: CASSTTGRQPQHF